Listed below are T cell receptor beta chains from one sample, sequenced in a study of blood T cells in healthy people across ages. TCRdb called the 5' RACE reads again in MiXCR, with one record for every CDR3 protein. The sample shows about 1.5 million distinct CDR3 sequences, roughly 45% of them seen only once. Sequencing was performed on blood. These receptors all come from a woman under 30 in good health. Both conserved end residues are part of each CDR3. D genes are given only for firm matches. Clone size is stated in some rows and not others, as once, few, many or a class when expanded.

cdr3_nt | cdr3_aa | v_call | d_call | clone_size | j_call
TGTGCCAGCAGACCCACTAGCAATCAGCCCCAGCATTTT | CASRPTSNQPQHF | TRBV6-5 | NA | few | TRBJ1-5
TGTGCCAGCAGGCCCTCGGGCACTAACTATGGCTACACCTTC | CASRPSGTNYGYTF | TRBV6-5 | NA | NA | TRBJ1-2
TGCAGCGTTGAATGGAGCGGGACCTACAATGAGCAGTTCTTC | CSVEWSGTYNEQFF | TRBV29-1 | TRBD2 | many | TRBJ2-1
TGTGCCAGCAGTTTCGACAGGGGAAGTCAGCCCCAGCATTTT | CASSFDRGSQPQHF | TRBV27 | TRBD1 | few | TRBJ1-5
TGCGCCAGCAGCTTCGACCCAACTTCATTAATCTACGAGCAGTACTTC | CASSFDPTSLIYEQYF | TRBV5-1 | NA | many | TRBJ2-7
TGCAGTGCCAAGACAGATACGCAGTATTTT | CSAKTDTQYF | TRBV20-1 | NA | NA | TRBJ2-3
TGCAGTGCTCTACACCGGGACAATCCTTATAGCAATCAGCCCCAGCATTTT | CSALHRDNPYSNQPQHF | TRBV20-1 | NA | few | TRBJ1-5
TGCAGTGCTAGAGACCGGGACAGGGGGTGGTTGGGGTATGGCTACACCTTC | CSARDRDRGWLGYGYTF | TRBV20-1 | TRBD1 | NA | TRBJ1-2
TGTGCCAGCAGCTTTAGCGTCCCAGCAGATACGCAGTATTTT | CASSFSVPADTQYF | TRBV7-9 | NA | NA | TRBJ2-3
TGTGCCAGCAGCTTTGAGAGGGAGGGTGAAGCTTTCTTT | CASSFEREGEAFF | TRBV7-3 | NA | few | TRBJ1-1
TGTGCCAGCAGCCTGGGGACAGGGGTCGCTGGGGCCAACGTCCTGACTTTC | CASSLGTGVAGANVLTF | TRBV3-1 | TRBD1 | NA | TRBJ2-6
TGCAGTGCTCCGACCAACAGGGGGCAGTTCTTC | CSAPTNRGQFF | TRBV20-1 | TRBD1 | NA | TRBJ2-1
TGTGCCAGCAGCTCCCCCTACTCCCCTCAGGATGAGCAGTTCTTC | CASSSPYSPQDEQFF | TRBV7-9 | NA | few | TRBJ2-1
TGTGCCAGCAGCTTAGCGGCAGGGGTCCTCAATGAGCAGTTCTTC | CASSLAAGVLNEQFF | TRBV7-9 | NA | NA | TRBJ2-1
TGCGCCAGCAGCCAGGGCGGGACAGATGATTATGGCTACACCTTC | CASSQGGTDDYGYTF | TRBV5-1 | TRBD1 | NA | TRBJ1-2
TGTGCCAGCAGCATCACGACAGACAATGAGCAGTTCTTC | CASSITTDNEQFF | TRBV2 | NA | NA | TRBJ2-1
TGTGCCAGCTGCGACTTCTTCGATACGCAGTATTTT | CASCDFFDTQYF | TRBV2 | NA | NA | TRBJ2-3
TGTGCCAGCATGAGAAGCGGGAGCGGGGAGACCCAGTACTTC | CASMRSGSGETQYF | TRBV7-9 | TRBD2 | NA | TRBJ2-5
TGCAGCGTTGAAGACGGGGGGAACACTGAAGCTTTCTTT | CSVEDGGNTEAFF | TRBV29-1 | NA | NA | TRBJ1-1
TGCAGTGCTAGAGACGGGGGGGCGGTCGAGCAGTACTTC | CSARDGGAVEQYF | TRBV20-1 | TRBD2 | NA | TRBJ2-7
TGCGCCAGCGGCGCGGGGGGCCTCTCCTACAATGAGCAGTTCTTC | CASGAGGLSYNEQFF | TRBV5-1 | TRBD2 | NA | TRBJ2-1
TGCAGTCTTCCCGGGACAGGGGTGGGGGACACTGAAGCTTTCTTT | CSLPGTGVGDTEAFF | TRBV20-1 | TRBD1 | many | TRBJ1-1
TGTGCCAGCAGCAACGGGTCTGGGTTCTTC | CASSNGSGFF | TRBV21-1 | NA | NA | TRBJ2-1
TGTGCCGTCATGACAGGGGGGGAAAAACTGTTTTTT | CAVMTGGEKLFF | TRBV15 | TRBD1 | NA | TRBJ1-4
TGTGCCAGCACTCCCGGACAGGCGTCCAGCTATGGCTACACCTTC | CASTPGQASSYGYTF | TRBV25-1 | TRBD1 | many | TRBJ1-2
TGTGCCAGCAGTTCCGGGGGGCGGTCTAACTATGGCTACACCTTC | CASSSGGRSNYGYTF | TRBV28 | NA | few | TRBJ1-2
TGTGCCACACTCGGGACTAGCGGGGGGGGACAGTCCTACAATGAGCAGTTCTTC | CATLGTSGGGQSYNEQFF | TRBV10-3 | TRBD2 | many | TRBJ2-1
TGTGCCAGCAACACTCGGGGGAGCTCCTACAATGAGCAGTTCTTC | CASNTRGSSYNEQFF | TRBV7-9 | NA | NA | TRBJ2-1
TGTGCCAGCAGATTGGGGGCCCCCAAGAGCAATCAGCCCCAGCATTTT | CASRLGAPKSNQPQHF | TRBV6-6 | NA | few | TRBJ1-5
TGTGCCAGCAGTCTTCACTACCGGACTAGCGGGAGCCCAGATACGCAGTATTTT | CASSLHYRTSGSPDTQYF | TRBV28 | TRBD2 | few | TRBJ2-3
TGCGCCAGCAGACACCTAGCGGGAGAGGGGGAGCAGTACTTC | CASRHLAGEGEQYF | TRBV4-1 | TRBD2 | NA | TRBJ2-7
TGTGCCAGCAGCCATTCAGAAATAGACAGAGGAGAAAAACTGTTTTTT | CASSHSEIDRGEKLFF | TRBV14 | NA | NA | TRBJ1-4
TGTGCCACCAGCAGAGGGCCAGCAGATACGCAGTATTTT | CATSRGPADTQYF | TRBV15 | NA | NA | TRBJ2-3
TGCAGTGCGAGCGTCGTGACCGAGCGGGAGGGCCGAACAAACATTCAGTACTTC | CSASVVTEREGRTNIQYF | TRBV20-1 | TRBD2 | few | TRBJ2-4
TGTGCCACCTCAGGGGCGGGCTATGGCTACACCTTC | CATSGAGYGYTF | TRBV28 | NA | many | TRBJ1-2
TGTGCCAGCAGTGAATCAGGGACTCGCGCCTACAATGAGCAGTTCTTC | CASSESGTRAYNEQFF | TRBV25-1 | NA | NA | TRBJ2-1
TGTGCCAGCAGCTTGAATACCGCAACTAATGAAAAACTGTTTTTT | CASSLNTATNEKLFF | TRBV7-9 | NA | NA | TRBJ1-4
TGCGCCAGTGGAGGGGACAGCCTTAACTATGGCTACACCTTC | CASGGDSLNYGYTF | TRBV5-1 | TRBD1 | NA | TRBJ1-2
TGTGCCAGCAGCACGGGACAGGGGAGCTCCTATAATTCACCCCTCCACTTT | CASSTGQGSSYNSPLHF | TRBV6-1 | TRBD1 | once | TRBJ1-6
TGTGCCAGCAAGTCGTTTGACAAATCCCCGTCCAATGAGCAGTTCTTC | CASKSFDKSPSNEQFF | TRBV27 | NA | NA | TRBJ2-1
TGTGCCAGCAGTTACGGAGGGAGGTGGACTAGCGGGGCCAACAATGAGCAGTTCTTC | CASSYGGRWTSGANNEQFF | TRBV6-2/TRBV6-3 | TRBD2 | NA | TRBJ2-1
TGTGCCACCAGCAGAGATTCTAGGAGGAGGACAGGGGGTATCGCTGAAGCTTTCTTT | CATSRDSRRRTGGIAEAFF | TRBV15 | TRBD1 | few | TRBJ1-1
TGTGCCAGCAGTGAACGGATAAGATATGGCTACACCTTC | CASSERIRYGYTF | TRBV2 | NA | few | TRBJ1-2
TGTGCCAGCACCAATTGGGATGGCTATGGCTACACCTTC | CASTNWDGYGYTF | TRBV6-2/TRBV6-3 | NA | few | TRBJ1-2
TGCGCCAGCAGTCAGACTGGTGTCGAGGAGCAGTACTTC | CASSQTGVEEQYF | TRBV5-1 | NA | NA | TRBJ2-7
TGTGCCGCATCCGGGACAGGGGGCCGGGAGGGCACAGATACGCAGTATTTT | CAASGTGGREGTDTQYF | TRBV10-3 | TRBD1 | few | TRBJ2-3
TGTGCCAGCTACCTCGGACAGGGATTGCAGGAGCAGTACTTC | CASYLGQGLQEQYF | TRBV2 | TRBD1 | NA | TRBJ2-7
TGTGCCAGCAGCCAGTCCCCCGTTAGCGTACTCAATGGGGAGCAGTACTTC | CASSQSPVSVLNGEQYF | TRBV3-1 | NA | NA | TRBJ2-4
TGTGCCAGCAGTTACTCGTACGTGCAGGGAGCGGATACGCAGTATTTT | CASSYSYVQGADTQYF | TRBV6-5 | NA | NA | TRBJ2-3
TGCAGCGTTTCCCAAACAGGGGGCGCAAGGTATGGCTACACCTTC | CSVSQTGGARYGYTF | TRBV29-1 | TRBD1 | NA | TRBJ1-2
TGTGCCACCAGCAGAGATGAGGCTAGCGGGAAAGATGAGCAGTTCTTC | CATSRDEASGKDEQFF | TRBV15 | TRBD2 | NA | TRBJ2-1
TGTGCCAGCAGCCCCGTCAAGAACACAGATACGCAGTATTTT | CASSPVKNTDTQYF | TRBV12-3/TRBV12-4 | NA | NA | TRBJ2-3
TGTGCCAGCAGTAAGGGGACAGGGGCTGAAGCTTTCTTT | CASSKGTGAEAFF | TRBV6-6 | TRBD1 | NA | TRBJ1-1
TGCAGTGCTACCTTGACAGGGGTTGGCAATCAGCCCCAGCATTTT | CSATLTGVGNQPQHF | TRBV20-1 | TRBD1 | few | TRBJ1-5
TGCGCCAGCAGCTTGGTTGGGGAATCCTACAATGAGCAGTTCTTC | CASSLVGESYNEQFF | TRBV5-1 | NA | NA | TRBJ2-1
TGCAGTGCTAGGACCGGGACGGTGCGAGAGACCCAGTACTTC | CSARTGTVRETQYF | TRBV20-1 | NA | NA | TRBJ2-5
TGTGCCAGCAGTTCCCCGGGAGCAGGAGAGTCTGGGACCAACGTCCTGACTTTC | CASSSPGAGESGTNVLTF | TRBV6-5 | NA | NA | TRBJ2-6